The 13 T cell receptor beta chains below come from one sample, sequenced in a study of cytomegalovirus exposure and HLA in healthy donors. Researchers ran the PCR with 60 Vbeta and 13 Jbeta primers. The method was immunoSEQ multiplex PCR; TCRdb's version includes in-frame clones alone and lacks a portion of them. This table holds about 160,000 clones, roughly 88% found once. Material for sequencing was PBMCs. The receptors derive from a man between 45 and 60 years old in good health and CMV-seropositive.

The CDR3: CASSQWDRGYNSPLHF. As DNA, the CDR3 is TGTGCCAGCAGCCAGTGGGACAGGGGATATAATTCACCCCTCCACTTT. V gene TRBV14 combines with J gene TRBJ1-6; the match to TRBD1 covers 10 bases. CDR1 and CDR2 (germline): SGHDN, FVKESK. This CDR3 contains 16 residues. With 3 bases clipped from V and 4 bases from J, the junction kept 3 bases outside the gene matches.

The rearrangement uses TRBV9 and TRBJ1-1, with 7 bases that match TRBD1. This CDR3 is 16 amino acids long. Germline CDR1 and CDR2: SGDLS and YYNGEE. V shed 0 bases, J shed 6 bases, and the junction held 11 bases outside the gene matches. CDR3 region: CASSVGQGGLFAEAFF. CDR3 sequence (DNA): TGTGCCAGCAGCGTAGGGCAGGGGGGACTTTTTGCTGAAGCTTTCTTT. The variable domain in full, completed from reference TRBV9 and TRBJ1-1, reads DSGVTQTPKHLITATGQRVTLRCSPRSGDLSVYWYQQSLDQGLQFLIQYYNGEERAKGNILERFSAQQFPDLHSELNLSSLELGDSALYFCASSVGQGGLFAEAFFGQGTRLTVV.

V and J are TRBV5-1 and TRBJ1-6; perhaps TRBD1 as D (5 bases). Trimming shortened V by 3 bases and J by 5 bases, and 9 bases separated the two germline ends. The germline gives CDR1 SGHRS, CDR2 YFSETQ. The CDR3 has 14 residues. The CDR3 DNA is TGCGCCAGCAGCTACGACAGCCATAATTCACCCCTCCACTTT. This translates into CASSYDSHNSPLHF.

The rearrangement joins TRBV20-1 to TRBJ2-1, with 14 bases matching TRBD2. Germline trimming cut 7 bases from V and 12 bases from J; bases unmatched to any gene: 2. Germline CDR1 DFQATT, CDR2 SNEGSKA (reference sequence). CDR3 length: 11 amino acids. CDR3 bases: TGCAGTGTTGGACTAGCGGGGGGGCAGTTCTTC. Translating it yields CSVGLAGGQFF.

This clone has more than one count but fewer than ten. The chain recombines TRBV2 with TRBJ1-2, with D maybe TRBD1 (5 bases). Germline V lookup: CDR1 SNHLY, CDR2 FYNNEI. V lost 7 bases to trimming and J lost 4 bases, with 10 bases between them. The CDR3 consists of 12 residues. CDR3 region: CASKETAYGYTF. The CDR3 bases are TGTGCCAGCAAGGAGACAGCCTATGGCTACACCTTC.

This chain links TRBV6-5 with TRBJ1-2; D is perhaps TRBD1 (5 bases). This CDR3 contains 13 residues. V shed 5 bases and J shed 11 bases, with 18 bases lying between them. Germline V lookup: CDR1 MNHEY, CDR2 SVGAGI. The CDR3 DNA reads as TGTGCCAGCAGTCCCCCTAGCGGGACTAGGTACACCTTC. Protein product: CASSPPSGTRYTF.

The chain combines TRBV6-5 with TRBJ1-1, with D perhaps matching TRBD1 (5 bases). Germline CDR1 reads MNHEY; CDR2 reads SVGAGI. This CDR3 is 15 amino acids long. Trimming took 6 bases from V and 6 from J, leaving 20 bases between them. This CDR3 is CASRPPGSRVAEAFF. CDR3 DNA: TGTGCCAGCAGACCCCCCGGGTCCAGGGTCGCTGAAGCTTTCTTT.

This chain uses TRBV6-1 with TRBJ2-7, with 7 bases that match TRBD2. The junction had 9 bases not matched to a gene; V was cut back by 3 bases and J by 7 bases. CDR3 length equals 14 residues. The germline V gene encodes CDR1 MNHNS and CDR2 SASEGT. CDR3 sequence (DNA): TGTGCCAGCAGTGATTGGGGGGGGACGGAAGAGCAGTACGTC. It specifies CASSDWGGTEEQYV.

The genes are TRBV11-3 and TRBJ2-1; 11 bases line up with TRBD2. The CDR3 consists of 16 residues. Germline CDR1 reads SGHNT; CDR2 reads YENEEA. The V and J ends lost 4 bases and 0 bases, in that order; junction bases with no gene match: 2. CDR3 sequence: CASSWTSGFSYNEQFF. The CDR3 nucleotides are TGTGCCAGCAGCTGGACTAGCGGGTTCTCCTACAATGAGCAGTTCTTC.

In DNA form, the CDR3 reads TGTGCCATCAGTGAGGGAGCCTTAGAGCAGTACGTC. It codes for CAISEGALEQYV. The rearrangement links TRBV10-3 to TRBJ2-7; D call uncertain. Germline CDR1 and CDR2: ENHRY and SYGVKD. V dropped 2 bases and J dropped 7 bases, with 9 bases sitting between them. The CDR3 loop spans 12 amino acids.

This chain links TRBV2 with TRBJ2-5; 14 bases are a match to TRBD2. CDR1 and CDR2 (germline): SNHLY, FYNNEI. The junction had 8 bases not matched to a gene; V was cut back by 6 bases and J by 5 bases. The length of the CDR3 is 16 residues. CDR3 in amino acids: CASSGTSGSRGETQYF. CDR3 sequence (DNA): TGTGCCAGCAGCGGGACTAGCGGGAGTCGTGGGGAGACCCAGTACTTC.

The chain joins TRBV5-1 to TRBJ2-5; a possible D gene is TRBD1 (6 bases). The DNA matches TRBJ2-7 better at its end, which makes the J call doubtful. CDR1 and CDR2 (germline): SGHRS, YFSETQ. This CDR3 region has 13 residues. The DNA of the CDR3 is TGCGCCAGCAGCTCCCCCGGGACAAACGAGCAGTACTTC. It yields the protein CASSSPGTNEQYF.

The V and J genes are TRBV5-1 and TRBJ2-1; 12 bases match TRBD2. The CDR3 extends over 15 amino acids. The germline gives CDR1 SGHRS, CDR2 YFSETQ. V shed 4 bases, J shed 4 bases, and the junction held 3 bases outside the gene matches. The CDR3 is CASSLTSGGYNEQFF. In DNA form, the CDR3 reads TGCGCCAGCAGCCTGACTAGCGGGGGTTACAATGAGCAGTTCTTC.